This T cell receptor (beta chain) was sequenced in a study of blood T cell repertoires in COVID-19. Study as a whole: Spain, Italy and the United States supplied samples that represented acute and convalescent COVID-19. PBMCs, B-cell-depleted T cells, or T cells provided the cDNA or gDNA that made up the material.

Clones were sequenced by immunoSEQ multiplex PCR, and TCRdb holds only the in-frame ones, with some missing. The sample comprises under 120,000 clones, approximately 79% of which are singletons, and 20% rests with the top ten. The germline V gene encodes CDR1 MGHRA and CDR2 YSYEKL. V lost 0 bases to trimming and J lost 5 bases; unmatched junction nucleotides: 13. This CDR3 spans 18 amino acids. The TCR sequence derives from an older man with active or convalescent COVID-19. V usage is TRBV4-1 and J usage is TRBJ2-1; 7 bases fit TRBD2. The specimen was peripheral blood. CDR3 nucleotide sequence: TGCGCCAGCAGCCAAGATTGGGGGGGGATGGTAACCCACAATGAGCAGTTCTTC. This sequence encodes CASSQDWGGMVTHNEQFF.